This TCR beta chain emerged from a study of a mutant IDH1 vaccine in newly diagnosed glioma. Turning to the study itself: Averaging about 37 years of age, treated patients were about 62% male and roughly 40% female.

TCRdb's table, derived via immunoSEQ multiplex PCR, lists solely in-frame clones and lacks some. The sample shows fewer than 45,000 clones, around four fifths of them seen only once. As regards this clone: Its antigen is not known.

Time point defined: week 23, last vaccination. Topical imiquimod accompanied each vaccine dose, which consisted of 300 ug of mutant IDH1 20-mer peptide. The CDR3 is 12 amino acids. Trimming shortened V by 4 bases and J by 2 bases, and 7 bases separated the two germline ends. From germline, CDR1 is SGHRS and CDR2 YFSETQ. General observations from the study: Of the patients, less than 95% had vaccine-induced immune responses. Top-clonotype changes in peripheral T cells seemed unrelated to pseudoprogression.

The sequenced sample was PBMCs, obtained from a glioma patient whose treatment included an IDH1 peptide vaccine. The chain employs TRBV5-1 and TRBJ2-7, with D perhaps matching TRBD2 (6 bases). The clonotype comes from a man in his fifties or sixties with glioma. CDR3: CASSTGAYEQYF. CDR3 sequence (DNA): TGCGCCAGCAGCACGGGGGCCTACGAGCAGTACTTC.